Below are 4 T cell receptor beta chains sequenced from a single sample in a study of T and B cells in COVID-19 patients. Multiplex PCR with BIOMED2 TRB-A/B primer pools amplified TRB rearrangements. TCRdb ran MiXCR on the multiplex PCR reads and lists one entry per CDR3 protein. The data show about 21,000 distinct CDR3 sequences, 30% seen once. Blood genomic DNA input for TRB amplification was about 250-550 ng. What was sequenced was blood. The source of these receptors is a human donor who had recovered from COVID-19.

This clonotype occurred many times. The CDR3 protein is CSVPRGGAIGLNTEAFF. The CDR3 coding sequence is TGCAGCGTTCCCCGCGGGGGGGCGATCGGCTTGAACACTGAAGCTTTCTTT. The chain joins TRBV29-1 to TRBJ1-1, with TRBD1 as a possible D gene (6 bases). The CDR3 covers 17 residues. V dropped 5 bases and J dropped 0 bases, with 22 bases sitting between them. In germline, CDR1 is SQVTM, CDR2 ANQGSEA.

This chain uses TRBV5-4 with TRBJ2-7; D might be TRBD1 (6 bases). Germline CDR1 SGHNT, CDR2 YYREEE (reference sequence). Between the trimmed V and J ends, which lost 2 bases and 6 bases, there was a span of 9 bases. CDR3 size: 12 residues. CDR3 residues: CASSLQGPEQYF. The CDR3, as DNA: TGTGCCAGCAGCTTACAGGGACCCGAGCAGTACTTC.

This clonotype was detected ten times or more. The V and J genes are TRBV6-5 and TRBJ2-7; no clear D gene. The V end lost 6 bases, the J end lost 3 bases, and 12 bases lay between the germline ends. CDR3 length: 13 residues. Germline assignment: CDR1 MNHEY and CDR2 SVGAGI. This chain's CDR3 is CASSNGRYYEQYF. The CDR3, as DNA: TGTGCCAGCAGCAACGGACGTTACTACGAGCAGTACTTC.

The genes are TRBV5-6 and TRBJ2-1; D may be TRBD1 or TRBD2 (5 bases each). Trimming took off 0 bases at V and 9 bases at J, with 19 bases between the two ends. Germline CDR1 reads SGHDT; CDR2 reads YYEEEE. The CDR3 is 16 residues long. The CDR3 region is CASSLGVGGGFGEQFF. The CDR3 DNA sequence: TGTGCCAGCAGCTTGGGGGTAGGTGGGGGTTTCGGTGAGCAGTTCTTC.